One and the same sample provided the 24 T cell receptor beta chains below, sequenced in a study of T-cell reconstitution after alpha-beta-depleted transplantation in children. Unique molecular identifiers were incorporated during preparation of the TCRbeta library. One entry per CDR3 protein results from TCRdb running MiXCR on the PCR reads. Of over 550,000 distinct CDR3 sequences in the sample, under 12% were seen once. The sequences come from PBMCs from the stem cell graft donor, collected from the stem cell graft. Receptor source: a human donor who donated a stem cell graft to a child with acute myeloid leukemia.

As concerns this clonotype: An end of the junction differs from the germline gene, which may be a read error. The chain is built from TRBV5-3 and TRBJ2-7; D might be TRBD1 (5 bases). TRBV5-3 is treated as an ORF (open reading frame) with a function not yet certain. The CDR3 is 17 amino acids. The CDR3 sequence: CARSFGDGQGRAYEQYF. The CDR3 DNA reads as TGTGCCAGGAGCTTTGGGGATGGACAAGGGCGAGCCTACGAGCAGTACTTC.

This clonotype came up a few times. CDR3 protein: CSARVPPTDTQYF. As DNA, the CDR3 is TGCAGTGCTAGAGTCCCCCCCACAGATACGCAGTATTTT. V gene TRBV20-1 combines with J gene TRBJ2-3; D uncertain. The CDR3 is 13 residues long. V gave up 1 base and J gave up 2 bases, with 7 bases separating them. Germline CDR1 DFQATT, CDR2 SNEGSKA (reference sequence).

There are many counts of this clonotype. This chain connects TRBV29-1 to TRBJ2-7; 9 positions agree with TRBD1. There are 14 residues in the CDR3. V shed 4 bases and J 6 bases; nucleotides not matched to a gene: 10. The germline V gene encodes CDR1 SQVTM and CDR2 ANQGSEA. The CDR3 region is CSVVLGQGGREQYF. In DNA form, the CDR3 reads TGCAGCGTTGTGTTGGGACAGGGAGGGCGCGAGCAGTACTTC.

This chain uses TRBV12-3 or TRBV12-4 with TRBJ2-7; 9 nucleotides match TRBD1. With V trimmed by 1 base and J by 5 bases, 6 bases remained unmatched. This CDR3 contains 15 residues. CDR3 loop: CASSLGWTGVNEQYF. The CDR3 bases are TGTGCCAGCAGTTTAGGCTGGACAGGGGTTAACGAGCAGTACTTC.

This clonotype was seen only a few times. This chain uses TRBV7-2 with TRBJ2-7; weak D call: TRBD2 (6 bases). The CDR3 totals 15 residues. V was pared by 5 bases and J by 0 bases, with 14 bases between. Per germline, CDR1 SGHTA and CDR2 FQGNSA. CDR3 sequence (DNA): TGTGCCAGCAGCGGGGGGAGACTCGTCTCCTACGAGCAGTACTTC. Its translation is CASSGGRLVSYEQYF.

The gene calls are TRBV28 and TRBJ2-2; 10 positions match TRBD2. There are 15 residues in the CDR3. CDR1 MDHEN and CDR2 SYDVKM come from the germline V gene. Trimming cost V 4 bases and J 5 bases; bases outside gene matches: 4. For the CDR3, the DNA is TGTGCCAGCAGTTCCATAGCGGGAGGAACCGGGGAGCTGTTTTTT. Translation: CASSSIAGGTGELFF. Looking up the rest from reference TRBV28 and TRBJ2-2 gives the full variable domain: DVKVTQSSRYLVKRTGEKVFLECVQDMDHENMFWYRQDPGLGLRLIYFSYDVKMKEKGDIPEGYSVSREKKERFSLILESASTNQTSMYLCASSSIAGGTGELFFGEGSRLTVL.

The chain links TRBV6-1 to TRBJ1-5, with D perhaps TRBD1 (5 bases). V was clipped by 6 bases and J by 0 bases, with 12 bases between them. CDR3 length: 15 residues. The V gene's germline CDR1 is MNHNS and CDR2 SASEGT. CDR3 sequence: CASSDGGYSNQPQHF. CDR3 DNA sequence: TGTGCCAGCAGCGACGGGGGTTATAGCAATCAGCCCCAGCATTTT.

The chain couples TRBV29-1 to TRBJ2-1, with D possibly being TRBD2 (6 bases). Trimming took 7 bases from V and 5 from J, leaving 27 bases between them. Looked up from germline, CDR1 is SQVTM and CDR2 is ANQGSEA. The CDR3 is 17 residues long. The CDR3 here is CSAVSSAPQPLNNEQFF. CDR3 nucleotides: TGCAGCGCAGTGTCTAGCGCGCCACAACCACTGAACAATGAGCAGTTCTTC.

This clonotype was picked up a small number of times. The chain joins TRBV28 to TRBJ1-1; 10 positions agree with TRBD1. The V gene end was trimmed by 5 bases and the J gene end by 11 bases; junction bases not matched to a gene: 8. In germline, CDR1 is MDHEN, CDR2 SYDVKM. The CDR3 length is 13 residues. The CDR3 coding sequence is TGTGCCAGCAGTGTCCGGGACAGGGGAGAGGCTTTCTTT. This gives the protein CASSVRDRGEAFF.

This clonotype was seen many times. The CDR3 region is CASSGGGGEQYF. CDR3 DNA sequence: TGTGCCAGCAGCGGCGGGGGAGGTGAGCAGTACTTC. This chain joins TRBV5-6 and TRBJ2-7; TRBD2 matches at 7 bases. This CDR3 has 12 residues. Trimming cost V 4 bases and J 7 bases; bases outside gene matches: 5. CDR1 and CDR2 from the germline V gene are SGHDT and YYEEEE. Filled out from reference TRBV5-6 and TRBJ2-7, the complete variable domain reads DAGVTQSPTHLIKTRGQQVTLRCSPKSGHDTVSWYQQALGQGPQFIFQYYEEEERQRGNFPDRFSGHQFPNYSSELNVNALLLGDSALYLCASSGGGGEQYFGPGTRLTVT.

This clonotype was seen a few times. The chain joins TRBV7-2 to TRBJ2-1, with 9 nucleotides matching TRBD1. Germline V gene lookup returns CDR1 SGHTA and CDR2 FQGNSA. The trim removed 0 bases at V and 5 bases at J, leaving 2 bases unmatched. The CDR3 contains 15 residues. The CDR3 sequence is CASSLAGTGNNEQFF. The CDR3 region has the DNA TGTGCCAGCAGCTTAGCGGGGACAGGGAACAATGAGCAGTTCTTC. Looking up the rest from reference TRBV7-2 and TRBJ2-1 gives the full variable domain: GAGVSQSPSNKVTEKGKDVELRCDPISGHTALYWYRQSLGQGLEFLIYFQGNSAPDKSGLPSDRFSAERTGGSVSTLTIQRTQQEDSAVYLCASSLAGTGNNEQFFGPGTRLTVL.

This clonotype occurred a few times. The CDR3 sequence: CSAYASRGGSYEQYF. CDR3 DNA sequence: TGCAGTGCCTATGCCTCCAGGGGAGGCTCCTACGAGCAGTACTTC. The V call is TRBV20-1, the J call TRBJ2-7; D may match TRBD1 or TRBD2 (6 bases each). CDR3 length: 15 amino acids. CDR1 and CDR2 (germline): DFQATT, SNEGSKA (reference sequence). V was shortened by 6 bases and J by 0 bases, with 18 bases between the two germline ends.

At least ten counts were recorded for this clonotype. The chain uses TRBV7-2 and TRBJ2-2; D is unclear. The germline V and J ends were trimmed by 10 bases and 6 bases, with 18 bases remaining between them. CDR1 and CDR2 (germline): SGHTA, FQGNSA. This CDR3 has 14 amino acids. CDR3 in amino acids: CATTPGLRPGELFF. DNA of the CDR3: TGTGCCACCACACCGGGCCTCAGACCCGGGGAGCTGTTTTTT. Full variable domain (remainder filled in from reference TRBV7-2 and TRBJ2-2): GAGVSQSPSNKVTEKGKDVELRCDPISGHTALYWYRQSLGQGLEFLIYFQGNSAPDKSGLPSDRFSAERTGGSVSTLTIQRTQQEDSAVYLCATTPGLRPGELFFGEGSRLTVL.

The chain links TRBV4-2 to TRBJ2-1; 12 bases match TRBD2. The CDR3 totals 18 residues. CDR1 and CDR2 (germline): LGHNA, YNFKEQ. The V and J ends lost 0 bases and 4 bases, in that order; junction bases with no gene match: 7. The CDR3 reads CASSQDLLAGGIYNEQFF. CDR3 coding DNA: TGTGCCAGCAGCCAAGATCTCCTAGCGGGAGGGATATACAATGAGCAGTTCTTC.

V is TRBV7-2 and J is TRBJ2-3; D is ambiguous. V gave up 2 bases and J gave up 2 bases, with 11 bases separating them. This CDR3 spans 15 amino acids. Germline CDR1 is SGHTA and CDR2 is FQGNSA. The CDR3 protein is CASSLNSPYTDTQYF. For the CDR3, the DNA is TGTGCCAGCAGCTTAAACAGCCCTTACACAGATACGCAGTATTTT. The entire variable domain, with the rest obtained from reference TRBV7-2 and TRBJ2-3, is as follows: GAGVSQSPSNKVTEKGKDVELRCDPISGHTALYWYRQSLGQGLEFLIYFQGNSAPDKSGLPSDRFSAERTGGSVSTLTIQRTQQEDSAVYLCASSLNSPYTDTQYFGPGTRLTVL.

Here the CDR3 reads CASSPPSGVNTQYF. The CDR3 DNA reads TGTGCCAGCAGTCCTCCTAGCGGGGTGAATACGCAGTATTTT. This chain uses TRBV11-1 with TRBJ2-3; 9 bases are shared with TRBD2. The CDR3 spans 14 residues. From germline, CDR1 is SGHAT and CDR2 FQDESV (reference sequence). Trimming removed 6 bases from V and 7 bases from J; junction bases left unmatched: 8.

Concerning this clonotype: An end of the junction does not agree with germline; a read error may underlie this. The chain uses TRBV7-7 and TRBJ2-2; 14 bases line up with TRBD2. Looked up from germline, CDR1 is SSHAT and CDR2 is FNYEAQ (reference sequence). This CDR3 is 18 amino acids long. The CDR3 reads CASSSGTSGRFDTGELFF. The CDR3 DNA follows: TGTGCTAGCAGCTCGGGGACTAGCGGGAGATTCGACACCGGGGAGCTGTTTTTT.

V usage is TRBV5-1 and J usage is TRBJ1-1; possibly TRBD1 for D (5 bases). V was clipped by 4 bases and J by 1 base, with 14 bases between them. CDR3 length: 15 amino acids. Germline V gene lookup returns CDR1 SGHRS and CDR2 YFSETQ. CDR3 DNA sequence: TGCGCCAGCAGCCCCCGACAGAGTGCGAACACTGAAGCTTTCTTT. Residues: CASSPRQSANTEAFF.

This clonotype was observed a handful of times. V and J are TRBV29-1 and TRBJ1-2, with no clear D. The germline V and J ends were trimmed by 6 bases and 6 bases, with 11 bases remaining between them. Germline values: CDR1 SQVTM, CDR2 ANQGSEA. The CDR3 extends over 11 amino acids. The CDR3 is CSVGKADGYTF. The CDR3 bases are TGCAGCGTAGGCAAAGCGGATGGCTACACCTTC.

The genes are TRBV6-5 and TRBJ1-1, with D unresolved. V was pared by 2 bases and J by 1 base, with 14 bases between. The CDR3 totals 16 residues. CDR1 is MNHEY and CDR2 is SVGAGI in the germline V gene. The CDR3 coding sequence is TGTGCCAGCAGTTACATTCCCATGCTGGGGAACACTGAAGCTTTCTTT. Protein sequence: CASSYIPMLGNTEAFF.

The rearrangement joins TRBV4-3 to TRBJ2-3; weak D call: TRBD1 (6 bases). Germline CDR1 LGHNA, CDR2 YSLEER. Trimming removed 4 bases from V and 2 bases from J, with 13 bases in between. CDR3 length: 15 amino acids. The CDR3 spells CASSLQGATTDTQYF. In DNA form, the CDR3 reads TGCGCCAGCAGCCTACAGGGCGCTACCACAGATACGCAGTATTTT.

The CDR3 reads CASSFTSGGQETQYF. The CDR3 bases are TGTGCCAGCAGCTTTACTAGCGGGGGGCAAGAGACCCAGTACTTC. J is TRBJ2-5 and V is TRBV5-6; 12 bases agree with TRBD2. This CDR3 is 15 amino acids long. Losses at the gene ends were 2 bases for V and 2 bases for J; bases not matched to a gene: 1. In germline, CDR1 is SGHDT, CDR2 YYEEEE.

The rearrangement uses TRBV20-1 and TRBJ1-5; a possible D gene is TRBD1 (5 bases). This CDR3 contains 16 residues. V was clipped by 2 bases and J by 0 bases, with 14 bases between them. Per the germline V gene, CDR1 is DFQATT and CDR2 is SNEGSKA (reference sequence). CDR3 DNA: TGCAGTGCTAGACAACCTGGGGGGTATAGCAATCAGCCCCAGCATTTT. Protein sequence: CSARQPGGYSNQPQHF.

The gene calls are TRBV7-2 and TRBJ2-1, with 9 nucleotides matching TRBD1. J was trimmed by 7 bases and V by 5 bases; bases with no gene match: 9. Germline V gene sequence: CDR1 SGHTA, CDR2 FQGNSA. This CDR3 is 15 amino acids long. The CDR3 loop is CASSRGQGIRNEQFF. CDR3 coding DNA: TGTGCCAGCAGCCGAGGACAGGGGATTAGGAATGAGCAGTTCTTC.